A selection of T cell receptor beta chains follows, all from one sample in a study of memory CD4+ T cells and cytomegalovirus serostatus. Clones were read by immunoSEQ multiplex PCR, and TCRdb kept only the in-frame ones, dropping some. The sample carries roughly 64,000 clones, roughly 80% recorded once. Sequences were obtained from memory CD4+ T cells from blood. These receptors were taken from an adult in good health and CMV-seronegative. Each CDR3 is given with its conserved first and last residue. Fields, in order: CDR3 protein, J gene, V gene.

CDR3 protein: CASLEAGASYEQYF; J gene: TRBJ2-7; V gene: TRBV28
CDR3 protein: CASSVGWGQGPYF; J gene: TRBJ1-3; V gene: TRBV9
CDR3 protein: CATRVAVGTGQETQYF; J gene: TRBJ2-5; V gene: TRBV10-3
CDR3 protein: CASSPGLADYEQYF; J gene: TRBJ2-7; V gene: TRBV7-9
CDR3 protein: CAWKRASGANVLTF; J gene: TRBJ2-6; V gene: TRBV30
CDR3 protein: CASSLEGFRGYTF; J gene: TRBJ1-2; V gene: TRBV28
CDR3 protein: CASGGVREKLFF; J gene: TRBJ1-4; V gene: TRBV27
CDR3 protein: CASSKSRGSGSTDTQYF; J gene: TRBJ2-3; V gene: TRBV21-1
CDR3 protein: CAISVEGGEGTEAFF; J gene: TRBJ1-1; V gene: TRBV10-3
CDR3 protein: CASSNIEGGYTF; J gene: TRBJ1-2; V gene: TRBV19
CDR3 protein: CASSQEWTTPYQETQYF; J gene: TRBJ2-5; V gene: TRBV4-1
CDR3 protein: CASSEAGTTSSGYGYTF; J gene: TRBJ1-2; V gene: TRBV2
CDR3 protein: CAWSVSIYEQYF; J gene: TRBJ2-7; V gene: TRBV30
CDR3 protein: CASSLMGGINEKLFF; J gene: TRBJ1-4; V gene: TRBV5-6
CDR3 protein: CASSTDPSTDTQYF; J gene: TRBJ2-3; V gene: TRBV7-7
CDR3 protein: CASSLTPLDGSSYEQYF; J gene: TRBJ2-7; V gene: TRBV27
CDR3 protein: CASSEVGYEQYF; J gene: TRBJ2-7; V gene: TRBV6-1
CDR3 protein: CASSFAEAGELFF; J gene: TRBJ2-2; V gene: TRBV11-2
CDR3 protein: CASSQERVMKTQYF; J gene: TRBJ2-5; V gene: TRBV7-2
CDR3 protein: CASNPRDRYYGYTF; J gene: TRBJ1-2; V gene: TRBV5-6
CDR3 protein: CASSMRTGSTRQIYEQYF; J gene: TRBJ2-7; V gene: TRBV19
CDR3 protein: CASSRERGGPGETQYF; J gene: TRBJ2-5; V gene: TRBV18
CDR3 protein: CASSPIGPGETQYF; J gene: TRBJ2-5; V gene: TRBV14
CDR3 protein: CATTRTGENYGYTF; J gene: TRBJ1-2; V gene: TRBV7-2
CDR3 protein: CASIPDNYGYTF; J gene: TRBJ1-2; V gene: TRBV5-5
CDR3 protein: CSVERRRGALGAFF; J gene: TRBJ1-1; V gene: TRBV29-1
CDR3 protein: CASSQEIATNEKLFF; J gene: TRBJ1-4; V gene: TRBV18
CDR3 protein: CASRRTSDGTDTQYF; J gene: TRBJ2-3; V gene: TRBV5-1
CDR3 protein: CASSLGVGREAFF; J gene: TRBJ1-1; V gene: TRBV7-3
CDR3 protein: CASSMTSGGPGTQYF; J gene: TRBJ2-3; V gene: TRBV19
CDR3 protein: CASTGQGNTEAFF; J gene: TRBJ1-1; V gene: TRBV19
CDR3 protein: CASSLNGREQYF; J gene: TRBJ2-7; V gene: TRBV7-2
CDR3 protein: CAWSVRGTGNEKLFF; J gene: TRBJ1-4; V gene: TRBV30
CDR3 protein: CAISVGGGGPYEQYF; J gene: TRBJ2-7; V gene: TRBV10-3
CDR3 protein: CASGQGSTEAFF; J gene: TRBJ1-1; V gene: TRBV7-9
CDR3 protein: CASIREANYGYTF; J gene: TRBJ1-2; V gene: TRBV6-1
CDR3 protein: CASRSLGQGGYEQYF; J gene: TRBJ2-7; V gene: TRBV6-6
CDR3 protein: CASSYEVAGGRETQYF; J gene: TRBJ2-5; V gene: TRBV6-5
CDR3 protein: CASSQGAVANYGYTF; J gene: TRBJ1-2; V gene: TRBV14
CDR3 protein: CAWGAGRTGGNEKLFF; J gene: TRBJ1-4; V gene: TRBV30
CDR3 protein: CASSWTSGNQETQYF; J gene: TRBJ2-5; V gene: TRBV5-6
CDR3 protein: CASSVGQGNNEQFF; J gene: TRBJ2-1; V gene: TRBV5-1
CDR3 protein: CASSYSQNTEAFF; J gene: TRBJ1-1; V gene: TRBV6-5
CDR3 protein: CASSLRQTSTNEKLFF; J gene: TRBJ1-4; V gene: TRBV13
CDR3 protein: CASGLGQPTDTQYF; J gene: TRBJ2-3; V gene: TRBV12-5
CDR3 protein: CSVEQGLGFTDTQYF; J gene: TRBJ2-3; V gene: TRBV29-1
CDR3 protein: CASSLYGTSGKNIQYF; J gene: TRBJ2-4; V gene: TRBV13
CDR3 protein: CASSTGWTSGNYEQYF; J gene: TRBJ2-7; V gene: TRBV5-1
CDR3 protein: CASSEAGGWDEQFF; J gene: TRBJ2-1; V gene: TRBV6-1
CDR3 protein: CASSQGGTYQPQHF; J gene: TRBJ1-5; V gene: TRBV14
CDR3 protein: CASSSIPSALHF; J gene: TRBJ1-6; V gene: TRBV11-2
CDR3 protein: CAWSVPRLTLNTEAFF; J gene: TRBJ1-1; V gene: TRBV30
CDR3 protein: CASRGDGYTGELFF; J gene: TRBJ2-2; V gene: TRBV2
CDR3 protein: CAWSVGRSSGNTIYF; J gene: TRBJ1-3; V gene: TRBV30
CDR3 protein: CASSWGLSGETQYF; J gene: TRBJ2-5; V gene: TRBV5-1
CDR3 protein: CASSDLGQGNTEAFF; J gene: TRBJ1-1; V gene: TRBV7-2
CDR3 protein: CASSGTGGGYGYTF; J gene: TRBJ1-2; V gene: TRBV6-6